Ten or more counts support the clone carrying this T cell receptor beta chain. Antigen specificity is unknown. Uncontrolled infection, other autoimmune disease, pregnancy and lactation each barred patients from inclusion. Template material for amplifying TCR beta CDR3 regions consisted of RNA transcripts. In the first-round RT-PCR of the TCR CDR3, the HTBI primer set was used. TCRdb re-called the multiplex PCR reads through MiXCR, storing one row per CDR3 protein. The sample holds hundreds of thousands of distinct CDR3 sequences, 45% seen once. These data originate in a study of T cells in Graves' hyperthyroidism and ophthalmopathy. Findings and caveats of the study: Blood also showed most of the thyroid clonotypes that were expanded above 0.001.

Deletions cut 7 bases from V and 7 bases from J, with 13 bases between. Germline V CDR1 and CDR2: WSHSY, SAAADI. The CDR3 consists of 12 residues. The material sequenced was peripheral blood or thyroid tissue (not recorded which). V usage is TRBV10-2 and J usage is TRBJ1-2; D not certain. The sequence was obtained from an adult man with Graves' disease, either hyperthyroidism or ophthalmopathy (not recorded which). The CDR3 DNA sequence: TGCGCCAGCATTGGACTGGCGGGTGGCTACACCTTC. Encoded protein: CASIGLAGGYTF.